This T cell receptor (beta chain) was retrieved from a study of spatial heterogeneity in lung cancer. The study's findings and limits: Ubiquitous expanded tumor TCRs were observed in blood more at resection than follow-up.

Regarding time point: sample taken at primary tumor resection. This clonotype was counted many times. Its target is unknown. TCRdb re-analysed the 5' RACE reads in MiXCR, keeping a single row per CDR3 protein. The repertoire includes about 80,000 distinct CDR3 sequences, approximately 8% of them detected once, and 6% to 7% sits in the top ten. Germline CDR1 is KGHSH and CDR2 is LQKENI. Between the trimmed V and J ends, which lost 2 bases and 3 bases, there was a span of 5 bases. This CDR3 is built from 12 residues. The chain employs TRBV18 and TRBJ2-7; no definite D call. This specimen was PBMCs, taken at surgery. This clonotype originated in a male donor with early-stage non-small cell lung cancer. The CDR3 loop reads CASSPFGYEQYF. The CDR3 DNA is TGTGCCAGCTCACCATTCGGCTACGAGCAGTACTTC.